This T cell receptor (beta chain) was captured by sequencing in a study of control samples from healthy donors and cancer patients. The protocol was immunoSEQ multiplex PCR, while the TCRdb copy is restricted to in-frame clones and leaves out a portion. Of roughly 98,000 clones in the sample, approximately 93% were seen once. CDR3 length: 14 residues. Deletions cut 4 bases from V and 7 bases from J, with 16 bases between. The germline gives CDR1 SQVTM, CDR2 ANQGSEA. The sequencing input was blood. The TCR sequence derives from a man aged 18 to 35 in good health. V usage is TRBV29-1 and J usage is TRBJ2-2, with unresolved D. The CDR3 DNA reads TGCAGCGTTGTACTCGCTCAACATGGCGGGGAGCTGTTTTTT. Protein sequence: CSVVLAQHGGELFF.